Presented here are 28 T cell receptor beta chains from one specimen sequenced in a study of cytomegalovirus exposure and HLA in healthy donors. Vbeta (60) and Jbeta (13) primers were used in the PCR. The repertoire was sequenced with immunoSEQ multiplex PCR; TCRdb's copy has only in-frame clones and lacks some. The data hold tens of thousands of clones, with 80% observed a single time. Sequenced material: PBMCs. These receptors came from a male donor in good health and CMV-seronegative.

This chain links TRBV9 with TRBJ2-5; 9 bases fit TRBD1. The germline V gene has CDR1 SGDLS and CDR2 YYNGEE. Losses at the gene ends were 3 bases for V and 5 bases for J; bases not matched to a gene: 5. This CDR3 has 14 amino acids. The DNA for the CDR3 is TGTGCCAGCAGCGCCGGGACAGGGTTGGAGACCCAGTACTTC. Protein sequence: CASSAGTGLETQYF. Full variable domain (missing parts from reference TRBV9 and TRBJ2-5): DSGVTQTPKHLITATGQRVTLRCSPRSGDLSVYWYQQSLDQGLQFLIQYYNGEERAKGNILERFSAQQFPDLHSELNLSSLELGDSALYFCASSAGTGLETQYFGPGTRLLVL.

The rearrangement uses TRBV5-1 and TRBJ2-1; TRBD2 aligns across 8 bases. Germline V lookup: CDR1 SGHRS, CDR2 YFSETQ. CDR3 length: 18 residues. V dropped 6 bases and J dropped 1; count of bases not matched to a gene: 15. The CDR3 is CASKSQAGAFFSYNEQFF. CDR3 in DNA: TGCGCCAGCAAGTCTCAAGCGGGGGCTTTTTTTTCCTACAATGAGCAGTTCTTC.

The chain links TRBV6-6 to TRBJ1-5; D is possibly TRBD1 (5 bases). V dropped 5 bases and J dropped 0 bases, with 14 bases sitting between them. Germline CDR1 MNHNY, CDR2 SVGAGI (reference sequence). The CDR3 is 16 amino acids. This CDR3 is CASSVGGADSNQPQHF. The CDR3 DNA reads as TGTGCCAGCAGTGTGGGTGGGGCAGATAGCAATCAGCCCCAGCATTTT.

This chain links TRBV19 with TRBJ2-7; TRBD1 aligns across 10 bases. Per the germline V gene, CDR1 is LNHDA and CDR2 is SQIVND (reference sequence). The CDR3 totals 13 residues. Trimming took 5 bases from V and 5 from J; bases not matched to a gene: 3. The CDR3 spells CASSGDRGHEQYF. The CDR3, as DNA: TGTGCCAGTAGTGGGGACAGGGGCCACGAGCAGTACTTC.

V is TRBV2 and J is TRBJ1-2; D perhaps matches TRBD1 (5 bases). V gave up 2 bases and J gave up 7 bases, with 11 bases separating them. Germline assignment: CDR1 SNHLY and CDR2 FYNNEI. The CDR3 is 13 amino acids. In DNA, the CDR3 is TGTGCCAGCAGTGAATCGGGGGGAAGTGGCTACACCTTC. It yields the protein CASSESGGSGYTF. The whole variable domain, remainder taken from reference TRBV2 and TRBJ1-2, is EPEVTQTPSHQVTQMGQEVILRCVPISNHLYFYWYRQILGQKVEFLVSFYNNEISEKSEIFDDQFSVERPDGSNFTLKIRSTKLEDSAMYFCASSESGGSGYTFGSGTRLTVV.

This clone was seen a handful of times. The chain uses TRBV19 and TRBJ2-7; 11 nucleotides line up with TRBD2. Germline lookup yields CDR1 LNHDA and CDR2 SQIVND (reference sequence). Germline trimming cut 5 bases from V and 2 bases from J; bases unmatched to any gene: 23. The CDR3 consists of 21 residues. The DNA of the CDR3 is TGTGCCAGTAGTCAGACCATCGGAAGACTAGCGGGGCTCCAAATAACCTACGAGCAGTACTTC. Encoded protein: CASSQTIGRLAGLQITYEQYF.

The CDR3 DNA is TGTGCCAGCTCCGGAGGACAGGGGTTGTATCCAGATACGCAGTATTTT. Residues: CASSGGQGLYPDTQYF. This chain joins TRBV7-9 and TRBJ2-3; TRBD1 matches at 9 bases. The V gene end was trimmed by 8 bases and the J gene end by 4 bases; junction bases not matched to a gene: 13. The CDR3 contains 16 residues. CDR1 is SEHNR, CDR2 FQNEAQ, per germline (reference sequence).

This clone occurred a few times. The CDR3 nucleotides read TGTGCCAGCTCGAGGGACAGGGGCTCCTACGAGCAGTACTTC. Protein sequence: CASSRDRGSYEQYF. The chain has TRBV6-5 and TRBJ2-7, with 10 positions matching TRBD1. The germline CDR1 and CDR2 sequences are MNHEY and SVGAGI. The CDR3 extends over 14 amino acids. Trimming took 8 bases from V and 0 from J; bases not matched to a gene: 4.

The chain has TRBV30 and TRBJ2-1; the D is unclear. The CDR3 contains 11 residues. V lost 0 bases to trimming and J lost 12 bases, with 9 bases between them. The germline CDR1 and CDR2 sequences are GTSNPN and SVGIG (reference sequence). CDR3 loop: CAWSVFRRQFF. In DNA form, the CDR3 reads TGTGCCTGGAGTGTATTCAGGCGGCAGTTCTTC. The whole variable domain, filled in from reference TRBV30 and TRBJ2-1, reads SQTIHQWPATLVQPVGSPLSLECTVEGTSNPNLYWYRQAAGRGLQLLFYSVGIGQISSEVPQNLSASRPQDRQFILSSKKLLLSDSGFYLCAWSVFRRQFFGPGTRLTVL.

The V and J genes are TRBV6-1 and TRBJ1-1; TRBD1 agrees at 8 bases. This CDR3 comprises 17 residues. V was clipped by 1 base and J by 0 bases; unmatched bases: 7. The germline V gene encodes CDR1 MNHNS and CDR2 SASEGT. The CDR3 sequence: CASSEEDRELMNTEAFF. As DNA, the CDR3 is TGTGCCAGCAGTGAAGAGGACAGGGAACTCATGAACACTGAAGCTTTCTTT.

This clone was observed a few times. V and J are TRBV5-6 and TRBJ2-5; maybe TRBD2 (5 bases). CDR3 size: 14 residues. Trimming pared 2 bases from V and 0 bases from J, leaving 8 bases between. Germline V gene data show CDR1 as SGHDT and CDR2 as YYEEEE. As DNA, the CDR3 is TGTGCCAGCAGCTTACGGAGGTACCAAGAGACCCAGTACTTC. Protein product: CASSLRRYQETQYF.

The CDR3 bases are TGCGCCAGCAGCCCCCACCTAAGGGGCTCCTACAATGAGCAGTTCTTC. It translates to CASSPHLRGSYNEQFF. The V gene is TRBV5-1, the J gene TRBJ2-1; weak D call: TRBD1 (5 bases). Germline V lookup: CDR1 SGHRS, CDR2 YFSETQ. The CDR3 runs to 16 residues. V lost 4 bases and J 0 bases, leaving 14 bases between the germline ends.

This sequence joins TRBV28 and TRBJ1-4; D possibly corresponds to TRBD1 (5 bases). CDR3 length: 15 residues. CDR1 MDHEN and CDR2 SYDVKM come from the germline V gene. The V end was cut by 1 base, the J end by 8 bases, with 14 bases between. Written as DNA, the CDR3 is TGTGCCAGCAGTTTATTAGGGGCAGGAAAAGAAAAACTGTTTTTT. Its translation: CASSLLGAGKEKLFF.

The V gene is TRBV5-1, the J gene TRBJ2-1, with 12 positions matching TRBD2. CDR3 length equals 20 residues. The ends lost 0 bases at V and 2 bases at J; junction bases unmatched: 12. The germline CDR1 and CDR2 sequences are SGHRS and YFSETQ. CDR3 region: CASSLAGTSGLIATYNEQFF. As DNA, the CDR3 is TGCGCCAGCAGCTTGGCCGGGACTAGCGGGTTAATCGCTACCTACAATGAGCAGTTCTTC.

This clone was seen a few times. This chain links TRBV4-3 with TRBJ2-1; D perhaps matches TRBD2 (6 bases). Germline CDR1 LGHNA, CDR2 YSLEER. The V gene lost 1 base and the J gene lost 9 bases, with 19 bases spanning the gap. The CDR3 spans 16 residues. The chain's CDR3 is CASSQVWRGVSTEQFF. In nucleotides, the CDR3 is TGCGCCAGCAGCCAAGTGTGGCGGGGAGTCTCCACTGAGCAGTTCTTC.

This chain uses TRBV28 with TRBJ1-5; D unresolved. Germline CDR1 MDHEN, CDR2 SYDVKM. V was pared by 2 bases and J by 2 bases, with 7 bases between. This CDR3 comprises 14 residues. CDR3 in amino acids: CASSLGQGNQPQHF. Written as DNA, the CDR3 is TGTGCCAGCAGTTTAGGGCAGGGCAATCAGCCCCAGCATTTT.

DNA of the CDR3: TGTGCCTGGAGTAAGGGGCGAGGCTCCTACAATGAGCAGTTCTTC. Translating it yields CAWSKGRGSYNEQFF. The V and J genes are TRBV30 and TRBJ2-1; possibly TRBD1 for D (5 bases). V shed 2 bases and J shed 0 bases, with 11 bases lying between them. The CDR3 loop spans 15 amino acids. From germline, CDR1 is GTSNPN and CDR2 SVGIG (reference sequence).

The genes are TRBV10-3 and TRBJ2-7; TRBD1 matches 9 bases. There are 14 residues in the CDR3. The germline V gene has CDR1 ENHRY and CDR2 SYGVKD. J lost 3 bases, V lost 5 bases, and 5 bases had no gene match. CDR3 nucleotides: TGTGCCATCAGTCAAAAGACAGGGGGCTACGAGCAGTACTTC. Protein product: CAISQKTGGYEQYF.

The gene calls are TRBV4-2 and TRBJ2-3, with D possibly matching TRBD1 (5 bases). Trimming pared 0 bases from V and 0 bases from J, leaving 16 bases between. Per germline, CDR1 LGHNA and CDR2 YNFKEQ. The CDR3 has 18 residues. The DNA of the CDR3 is TGTGCCAGCAGCCAAGATTATCAACAGGCCGGGAGCACAGATACGCAGTATTTT. This gives the protein CASSQDYQQAGSTDTQYF.

The J gene is TRBJ1-1, the V gene TRBV9, with 8 bases fitting TRBD1. Germline loops: CDR1 SGDLS, CDR2 YYNGEE. CDR3 size: 16 residues. V dropped 0 bases and J dropped 3; count of bases not matched to a gene: 7. The CDR3 coding sequence is TGTGCCAGCAGCGTAGGCAGGGGGCGTGAAGACACTGAAGCTTTCTTT. Amino acids: CASSVGRGREDTEAFF. The full variable domain, its missing parts supplied by reference TRBV9 and TRBJ1-1, is DSGVTQTPKHLITATGQRVTLRCSPRSGDLSVYWYQQSLDQGLQFLIQYYNGEERAKGNILERFSAQQFPDLHSELNLSSLELGDSALYFCASSVGRGREDTEAFFGQGTRLTVV.

This clone has only a few counts. V and J are TRBV18 and TRBJ2-1; TRBD2 matches at 9 bases. The junction had 7 bases not matched to a gene; V was cut back by 3 bases and J by 4 bases. CDR3 size: 16 residues. Germline V gene sequence: CDR1 KGHSH, CDR2 LQKENI. CDR3 DNA sequence: TGTGCCAGCTCACCTCTGGGAAGCGGGAGGTACAATGAGCAGTTCTTC. Translated, it gives CASSPLGSGRYNEQFF. Full variable domain (remainder filled in from reference TRBV18 and TRBJ2-1): NAGVMQNPRHLVRRRGQEARLRCSPMKGHSHVYWYRQLPEEGLKFMVYLQKENIIDESGMPKERFSAEFPKEGPSILRIQQVVRGDSAAYFCASSPLGSGRYNEQFFGPGTRLTVL.

This clone was observed once. The chain couples TRBV29-1 to TRBJ1-1, with 9 positions matching TRBD1. From germline, CDR1 is SQVTM and CDR2 ANQGSEA. V lost 4 bases to trimming and J lost 4 bases; unmatched junction nucleotides: 10. The CDR3 length is 15 residues. CDR3 DNA sequence: TGCAGCGTTGTGGCGACAGGGGGGGAAGGCACTGAAGCTTTCTTT. The encoded protein is CSVVATGGEGTEAFF. The full variable domain, in which reference TRBV29-1 and TRBJ1-1 provide the parts outside the CDR3, is SAVISQKPSRDICQRGTSLTIQCQVDSQVTMMFWYRQQPGQSLTLIATANQGSEATYESGFVIDKFPISRPNLTFSTLTVSNMSPEDSSIYLCSVVATGGEGTEAFFGQGTRLTVV.

The chain couples TRBV25-1 to TRBJ1-2, with TRBD1 as a possible D gene (6 bases). V was trimmed by 3 bases and J by 4 bases, leaving 15 bases between them. The length of the CDR3 is 15 residues. In germline, CDR1 is MGHDK, CDR2 SYGVNS. The CDR3: CASSDGQGTTYGYTF. In DNA form, the CDR3 reads TGTGCCAGCAGTGATGGCCAGGGGACCACCTATGGCTACACCTTC.

The chain is built from TRBV2 and TRBJ2-7, with D perhaps matching TRBD2 (5 bases). This CDR3 has 11 residues. The V gene's germline CDR1 is SNHLY and CDR2 FYNNEI. V lost 6 bases and J 4 bases, leaving 7 bases between the germline ends. CDR3 sequence reads: CASSSGYEQYF. DNA for the CDR3: TGTGCCAGCAGCAGCGGTTACGAGCAGTACTTC.

This chain connects TRBV7-9 to TRBJ2-2; 10 bases are a match to TRBD1. This CDR3 is 16 amino acids long. J lost 4 bases, V lost 6 bases, and 8 bases had no gene match. Germline values: CDR1 SEHNR, CDR2 FQNEAQ (reference sequence). This CDR3 is CASRERDRGVTGELFF. DNA of the CDR3: TGTGCCAGCAGGGAACGGGACAGGGGCGTCACCGGGGAGCTGTTTTTT. Full variable domain (missing parts from reference TRBV7-9 and TRBJ2-2): DTGVSQNPRHKITKRGQNVTFRCDPISEHNRLYWYRQTLGQGPEFLTYFQNEAQLEKSRLLSDRFSAERPKGSFSTLEIQRTEQGDSAMYLCASRERDRGVTGELFFGEGSRLTVL.

The chain employs TRBV9 and TRBJ1-3; TRBD1 agrees at 7 bases. Germline assignment: CDR1 SGDLS and CDR2 YYNGEE. The V and J ends lost 3 bases and 0 bases, in that order; junction bases with no gene match: 3. This CDR3 region has 15 residues. Here the CDR3 DNA reads TGTGCCAGCAGCGCTTGGGACAGCTCTGGAAACACCATATATTTT. This codes for CASSAWDSSGNTIYF.

This clone appeared once. The V call is TRBV7-7, the J call TRBJ2-5; the match to TRBD2 covers 8 bases. The germline V gene has CDR1 SSHAT and CDR2 FNYEAQ (reference sequence). The CDR3 totals 12 residues. CDR3 nucleotides: TGTGCTAGCGGGGCGGACCAAGAGACCCAGTACTTC. It codes for CASGADQETQYF.

This clone has only a few counts. V usage is TRBV19 and J usage is TRBJ1-5; TRBD1 agrees at 10 bases. The CDR3 is 14 amino acids. V was pared by 6 bases and J by 2 bases, with 1 base of the junction left unmatched. Germline V gene sequence: CDR1 LNHDA, CDR2 SQIVND (reference sequence). CDR3 residues: CASSGTGGNQPQHF. In DNA form, the CDR3 reads TGTGCCAGTAGCGGGACAGGGGGCAATCAGCCCCAGCATTTT. The variable domain in full, completed from reference TRBV19 and TRBJ1-5, reads DGGITQSPKYLFRKEGQNVTLSCEQNLNHDAMYWYRQDPGQGLRLIYYSQIVNDFQKGDIAEGYSVSREKKESFPLTVTSAQKNPTAFYLCASSGTGGNQPQHFGDGTRLSIL.